The TCR beta chain under discussion was sequenced for a study of T-cell memory formation after mild COVID-19. The wider study: Each donor largely had its own TCR clusters. Study outcomes and limitations: Within pre-infection memory, some responding clones were found, suggesting cross-reactive memory joined.

The germline V gene has CDR1 MNHEY and CDR2 SVGEGT. With 6 bases removed from V and 2 bases from J, the gap between germline ends came to 24 bases. The CDR3 sequence is 18 residues long. TCRdb called the 5' RACE reads again in MiXCR, with one record for every CDR3 protein. The table shows over 450,000 distinct CDR3 sequences, with around 21% occurring only once. There are a few counts of this clonotype. Its antigen is currently unknown. V usage is TRBV6-2 or TRBV6-3 and J usage is TRBJ2-3; TRBD1 is a possible D gene (6 bases). The clonotype originates from an adult woman who had mild COVID-19 (a few samples of this study predate the infection). Cell type and time point are not known. The source material was PBMCs or a T cell subset sorted from them (not recorded which). The CDR3 is CASRPPDLQGVHTDTQYF. DNA of the CDR3: TGTGCCAGCAGGCCTCCCGACCTACAGGGAGTGCACACAGATACGCAGTATTTT.